This T cell receptor beta chain is from a study of blood T cell repertoires in COVID-19. Germline loops: CDR1 SGHVS, CDR2 FQNEAQ. The CDR3 totals 15 residues. V dropped 5 bases and J dropped 1 base, with 12 bases sitting between them. Sequenced by immunoSEQ multiplex PCR; TCRdb stores in-frame clones only, minus some. The repertoire has tens of thousands of clones, 75% to 90% of them found once; the top ten carry almost 6.5%. This chain links TRBV7-8 with TRBJ2-4, with D possibly matching TRBD1 (6 bases). The TCR comes from a man aged 60-69 years with acute or convalescent COVID-19. Sequenced: peripheral blood. The DNA of the CDR3 is TGTGCCAGCAGCCGGAGGACAGCCGCCAAAAACATTCAGTACTTC. It codes for CASSRRTAAKNIQYF.